This TCR beta chain was obtained from a study of blood T cells in healthy people across ages. The germline V gene encodes CDR1 SGHNT and CDR2 YYREEE (reference sequence). Trimming cost V 5 bases and J 2 bases, with 16 bases left between them. The length of the CDR3 is 15 residues. A sample-barcoded 5' primer and a J-beta primer mix were used in a second PCR of roughly 6 to 11 cycles. Every single cDNA molecule received a tag from a template-switch adaptor with 12 random nucleotides. A single record per CDR3 protein comes from TCRdb applying MiXCR to the 5' RACE reads. The table records approximately 680,000 distinct CDR3 sequences, 32% of them present only once. Peripheral blood was drawn, around 9.5 milliliters per donor. A minimum of 7 million PBMCs was isolated per sample. This clonotype was counted many times.

The sequencing input was blood. This TCR derives from an elderly woman in good health. This rearrangement joins TRBV5-4 to TRBJ2-5; no reliable D call. The CDR3 nucleotides read TGTGCCAGCAGTTACGACATTACACCTCAAGAGACCCAGTACTTC. Amino acid sequence: CASSYDITPQETQYF.